This T cell receptor beta chain was recorded in a study of blood T cell repertoires in COVID-19. Study as a whole: Material from acute and convalescent COVID-19 was sourced from the United States, Italy and Spain. Sources were T cells, B-cell-depleted T cells, or PBMCs; the material itself was cDNA or gDNA.

Per the original data handling: Estimation of nucleated cell counts relied on the amplification of reference gene primers. Method: immunoSEQ multiplex PCR; TCRdb's copy keeps in-frame clones and lacks some. V, J and clone size reflect that table, while D and trimming were determined from the DNA. The sample comprises around 200,000 clones, approximately 90% of which are singletons, and around 1.2% rests with the top ten. The CDR3 loop spans 15 amino acids. Germline V gives CDR1 GTSNPN, CDR2 SVGIG (reference sequence). V gave up 1 base and J gave up 4 bases; unmatched junction bases: 2. This sequence joins TRBV30 and TRBJ2-5, with TRBD2 matching 14 bases. Sequencing was performed on peripheral blood. The TCR comes from a man aged 25 to 40 with acute or convalescent COVID-19. Here the CDR3 reads CAWSAGLAGGETQYF. The DNA of the CDR3 is TGTGCCTGGAGTGCCGGACTAGCGGGGGGAGAGACCCAGTACTTC.